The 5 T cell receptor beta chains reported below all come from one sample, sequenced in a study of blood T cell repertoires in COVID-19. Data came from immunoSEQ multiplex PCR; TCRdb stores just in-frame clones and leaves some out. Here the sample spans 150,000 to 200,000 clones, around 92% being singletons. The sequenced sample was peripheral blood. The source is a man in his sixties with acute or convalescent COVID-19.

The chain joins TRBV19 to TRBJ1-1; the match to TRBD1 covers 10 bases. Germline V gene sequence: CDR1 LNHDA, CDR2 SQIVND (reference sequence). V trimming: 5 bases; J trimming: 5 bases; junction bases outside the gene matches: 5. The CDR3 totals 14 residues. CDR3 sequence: CASSAGTGATEAFF. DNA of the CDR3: TGTGCCAGTAGTGCCGGGACAGGGGCGACTGAAGCTTTCTTT. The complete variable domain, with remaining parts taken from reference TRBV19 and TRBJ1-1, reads DGGITQSPKYLFRKEGQNVTLSCEQNLNHDAMYWYRQDPGQGLRLIYYSQIVNDFQKGDIAEGYSVSREKKESFPLTVTSAQKNPTAFYLCASSAGTGATEAFFGQGTRLTVV.

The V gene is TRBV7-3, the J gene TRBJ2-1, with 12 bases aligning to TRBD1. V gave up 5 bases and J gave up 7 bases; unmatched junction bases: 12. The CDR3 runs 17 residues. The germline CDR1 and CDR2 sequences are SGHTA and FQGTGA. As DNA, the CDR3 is TGTGCCAGCAGCCCAACCTCTGGGACAGGGGGCTTGAATGAGCAGTTCTTC. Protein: CASSPTSGTGGLNEQFF.

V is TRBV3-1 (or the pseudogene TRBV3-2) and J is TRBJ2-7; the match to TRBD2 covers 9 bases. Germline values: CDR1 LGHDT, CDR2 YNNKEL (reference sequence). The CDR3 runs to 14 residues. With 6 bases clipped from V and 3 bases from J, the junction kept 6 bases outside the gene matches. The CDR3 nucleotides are TGTGCCAGCAGGGGTAGCGGGGGACTCTACGAGCAGTACTTC. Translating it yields CASRGSGGLYEQYF.

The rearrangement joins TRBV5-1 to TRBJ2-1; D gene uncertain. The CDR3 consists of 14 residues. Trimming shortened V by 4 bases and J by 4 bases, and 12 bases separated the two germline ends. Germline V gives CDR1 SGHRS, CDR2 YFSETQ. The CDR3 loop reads CASSGEVAYNEQFF. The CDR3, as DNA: TGCGCCAGCAGCGGAGAGGTTGCATACAATGAGCAGTTCTTC.

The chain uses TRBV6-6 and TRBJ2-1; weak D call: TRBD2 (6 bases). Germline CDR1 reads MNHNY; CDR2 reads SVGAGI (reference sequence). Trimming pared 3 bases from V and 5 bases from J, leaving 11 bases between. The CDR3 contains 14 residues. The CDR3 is CASSYGGGHNEQFF. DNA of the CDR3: TGTGCCAGCAGTTATGGCGGAGGGCACAATGAGCAGTTCTTC.